The 10 T cell receptor beta chains in this list originate from one sample, sequenced in a study of OX40 agonist ivuxolimab in advanced cancers. Clones were sequenced by immunoSEQ multiplex PCR, and TCRdb holds only the in-frame ones, with some missing. The sample lists under 85,000 clones; 88% were seen once. Sequencing used CD4+ or CD8+ T cells sorted from blood, obtained in a trial of the OX40 agonist ivuxolimab. All receptors derive from an adult with an advanced solid tumor such as melanoma, head and neck, liver or kidney cancer.

With respect to this clone: The same CDR3 arises from other DNA sequences in this sample as well. This chain links TRBV5-1 with TRBJ2-3, with no clear D. The CDR3 runs 13 residues. V shed 0 bases and J shed 2 bases, with 4 bases lying between them. Germline loops: CDR1 SGHRS, CDR2 YFSETQ. CDR3: CASSLDSTDTQYF. In DNA form, the CDR3 reads TGCGCCAGCAGCTTGGATTCCACAGATACGCAGTATTTT. The full variable domain, completed using reference TRBV5-1 and TRBJ2-3, is KAGVTQTPRYLIKTRGQQVTLSCSPISGHRSVSWYQQTPGQGLQFLFEYFSETQRNKGNFPGRFSGRQFSNSRSEMNVSTLELGDSALYLCASSLDSTDTQYFGPGTRLTVL.

This clone was seen only once. V is TRBV4-3 and J is TRBJ2-7; 7 bases match TRBD2. Germline CDR1 LGHNA, CDR2 YSLEER. Trimming removed 0 bases from V and 3 bases from J; junction bases left unmatched: 5. CDR3 length: 15 amino acids. The CDR3 is CASSQDLGDYYEQYF. In DNA form, the CDR3 reads TGCGCCAGCAGCCAAGATCTAGGGGACTACTACGAGCAGTACTTC.

CDR3 nucleotides: TGTGCCAGCAGTTACGCGGGAGAGCCCTACGAGCAGTACTTC. Translation: CASSYAGEPYEQYF. The V and J genes are TRBV6-6 and TRBJ2-7, with 7 bases that match TRBD2. The CDR3 contains 14 residues. Per the germline V gene, CDR1 is MNHNY and CDR2 is SVGAGI (reference sequence). The junction had 3 bases not matched to a gene; V was cut back by 2 bases and J by 2 bases.

The chain uses TRBV2 and TRBJ2-3, with D unclear. The CDR3 length is 12 residues. Between the trimmed V and J ends, which lost 6 bases and 2 bases, there was a span of 6 bases. Per the germline V gene, CDR1 is SNHLY and CDR2 is FYNNEI. CDR3 sequence: CASSPNTDTQYF. CDR3 sequence (DNA): TGTGCCAGCAGCCCCAACACAGATACGCAGTATTTT.

This chain joins TRBV19 and TRBJ1-2; the match to TRBD1 covers 9 bases. V shed 5 bases, J shed 2 bases, and the junction held 3 bases outside the gene matches. Per the germline V gene, CDR1 is LNHDA and CDR2 is SQIVND (reference sequence). This CDR3 is 14 amino acids long. The CDR3 bases are TGTGCCAGTAGTGTACAGGGGGCGAACTATGGCTACACCTTC. This encodes CASSVQGANYGYTF.

V is TRBV29-1 and J is TRBJ2-5, with D possibly TRBD2 on 5 matching bases. Between the trimmed V and J ends, which lost 4 bases and 6 bases, there was a span of 15 bases. Germline V gives CDR1 SQVTM, CDR2 ANQGSEA. CDR3 length: 13 residues. CDR3 in DNA: TGCAGCGTTGGTCCGAGGGCCCAGCAGACCCAGTACTTC. It translates to CSVGPRAQQTQYF.

In regard to this clone: The sample holds other DNA sequences that translate to the same CDR3. The V call is TRBV11-2, the J call TRBJ1-2; D uncertain. The germline CDR1 and CDR2 sequences are SGHAT and FQNNGV. The CDR3 totals 12 residues. V was pared by 2 bases and J by 5 bases, with 6 bases between. The CDR3 loop reads CASSLRGYGYTF. The CDR3 DNA reads TGTGCCAGCAGCTTACGAGGATATGGCTACACCTTC.

V gene TRBV6-6 combines with J gene TRBJ1-4; 10 nucleotides match TRBD1. Germline assignment: CDR1 MNHNY and CDR2 SVGAGI (reference sequence). The CDR3 extends over 14 amino acids. Trimming cost V 7 bases and J 6 bases; bases outside gene matches: 5. The CDR3 DNA sequence: TGTGCCAGCAAGAGACAGGGGGCCGATGAAAAACTGTTTTTT. It translates to CASKRQGADEKLFF.

The chain joins TRBV18 to TRBJ2-1, with 8 bases that match TRBD1. V lost 6 bases and J lost 7; bases outside the gene matches: 8. This CDR3 has 14 residues. Germline CDR1 reads KGHSH; CDR2 reads LQKENI. The CDR3 DNA reads as TGTGCCAGCTCTGAGGACAGGGCGGGTAATGAGCAGTTCTTC. It specifies CASSEDRAGNEQFF.

The V call is TRBV27, the J call TRBJ1-1; D is unclear. V was clipped by 5 bases and J by 1 base, with 14 bases between them. The length of the CDR3 is 15 residues. Germline-derived CDR1 and CDR2 are MNHEY and SMNVEV (reference sequence). In DNA, the CDR3 is TGTGCCAGCAGTCTTCGGTTCGGCGGGAACACTGAAGCTTTCTTT. It yields the protein CASSLRFGGNTEAFF.